These 24 T cell receptor beta chains originate from one sample sequenced in a study of blood T cell repertoires in COVID-19. Here immunoSEQ multiplex PCR was the method, and the copy in TCRdb shows in-frame clones only, minus some. The sample carries approximately 220,000 clones, around 90% recorded once. What was sequenced was PBMCs or T cells enriched from blood (not recorded which). The receptor source for this set is a woman aged 25 to 45 who had recovered from COVID-19.

The chain couples TRBV4-3 to TRBJ2-3; 9 nucleotides match TRBD2. The CDR3 totals 16 residues. Germline lookup yields CDR1 LGHNA and CDR2 YSLEER. J gave up 10 bases and V 0 bases, and 11 bases lay outside the gene matches. As DNA, the CDR3 is TGCGCCAGCAGCCAAGAAGTTAGCGGGGGCCAACATTCGCAGTATTTT. As protein: CASSQEVSGGQHSQYF.

J is TRBJ2-7 and V is TRBV6-5; TRBD2 is a possible D gene (5 bases). The V and J ends lost 0 bases and 3 bases respectively, with 15 bases between them. The CDR3 extends over 16 amino acids. CDR1 and CDR2 (germline): MNHEY, SVGAGI. CDR3 DNA: TGTGCCAGCAGTTACTCACTAGAAGGGTTTATCTACGAGCAGTACTTC. It is translated as CASSYSLEGFIYEQYF.

The V and J genes are TRBV29-1 and TRBJ2-4, with D tentatively TRBD2 (5 bases). This CDR3 contains 12 residues. Trimming left V 6 bases short and J 5 bases short, with 11 bases between. Germline loops: CDR1 SQVTM, CDR2 ANQGSEA. The CDR3 loop is CSVRASENIQYF. The DNA for the CDR3 is TGCAGCGTGAGGGCGAGTGAAAACATTCAGTACTTC.

The chain combines TRBV29-1 with TRBJ1-1; the match to TRBD1 covers 7 bases. The CDR3 runs 14 residues. CDR1 is SQVTM, CDR2 ANQGSEA, per germline. The V and J ends lost 5 bases and 1 base, in that order; junction bases with no gene match: 7. CDR3 sequence (DNA): TGCAGCGTTTCAAGAGGGACAGCGAACACTGAAGCTTTCTTT. Residues: CSVSRGTANTEAFF.

V gene TRBV5-8 combines with J gene TRBJ1-3; 7 nucleotides align to TRBD1. Germline V CDR1 and CDR2: SGHTS, YDEGEE. V shed 1 base and J 3 bases; nucleotides not matched to a gene: 7. This CDR3 comprises 16 residues. The CDR3 loop reads CASSLTSTGFGNTIYF. Here the CDR3 DNA reads TGTGCCAGCAGCTTGACGTCGACAGGGTTTGGAAACACCATATATTTT.

The chain uses TRBV29-1 and TRBJ2-2, with TRBD2 matching 7 bases. The CDR3 is 15 amino acids. Germline CDR1 is SQVTM and CDR2 is ANQGSEA. V lost 6 bases and J lost 0; bases outside the gene matches: 7. The CDR3 nucleotides are TGCAGCGTCATTACTGGACTAGCGAACACCGGGGAGCTGTTTTTT. It translates to CSVITGLANTGELFF.

This rearrangement joins TRBV5-4 to TRBJ1-4; possibly TRBD1 for D (6 bases). CDR3 length: 15 residues. From germline, CDR1 is SGHNT and CDR2 YYREEE (reference sequence). The V end was cut by 0 bases, the J end by 7 bases, with 13 bases between. The CDR3 nucleotides are TGTGCCAGCAGCTTGGATATAGGGGGGGGTGAAAAACTGTTTTTT. Translating gives CASSLDIGGGEKLFF.

This sequence joins TRBV15 and TRBJ1-6; D perhaps matches TRBD1 (5 bases). V lost 0 bases and J lost 14, with 14 bases in between. CDR3 length: 14 amino acids. From germline, CDR1 is LNHNV and CDR2 YYDKDF (reference sequence). CDR3 sequence (DNA): TGTGCCACCAGCAGAGATCGACAGAGACGGTCCCTCCACTTT. Protein sequence: CATSRDRQRRSLHF.

V gene TRBV9 combines with J gene TRBJ2-3; 7 bases are a match to TRBD1. This CDR3 contains 15 residues. The J segment lost 2 bases and the V segment lost 4 bases, leaving 7 bases of the junction unmatched. Per the germline V gene, CDR1 is SGDLS and CDR2 is YYNGEE. The CDR3 loop reads CASSPRTGPTDTQYF. As DNA, the CDR3 is TGTGCCAGCAGCCCCCGGACAGGACCCACAGATACGCAGTATTTT.

The V and J genes are TRBV19 and TRBJ1-1, with no clear D. The CDR3 extends over 13 amino acids. V dropped 7 bases and J dropped 1 base, with 10 bases sitting between them. Per germline, CDR1 LNHDA and CDR2 SQIVND (reference sequence). For the CDR3, the DNA is TGTGCCAGTAACCTACAGCAGAACACTGAAGCTTTCTTT. The encoded protein is CASNLQQNTEAFF.

The rearrangement uses TRBV4-3 and TRBJ2-2, with 10 bases matching TRBD1. Germline V gene lookup returns CDR1 LGHNA and CDR2 YSLEER. V was pared by 1 base and J by 7 bases, with 9 bases of the junction left unmatched. CDR3 length: 17 amino acids. CDR3 amino acids: CASSQGDRGLFSGELFF. The CDR3 nucleotides read TGCGCCAGCAGCCAAGGCGACAGGGGGCTCTTCAGCGGGGAGCTGTTTTTT.

This clone was observed many times. The V and J genes are TRBV5-5 and TRBJ2-1; possibly TRBD2 for D (5 bases). This CDR3 region has 15 residues. CDR1 is SGHKS and CDR2 is YYEKEE in the germline V gene (reference sequence). V shed 0 bases and J shed 3 bases, with 10 bases lying between them. CDR3 residues: CASSLDGENYNEQFF. The DNA of the CDR3 is TGTGCCAGCAGCTTGGACGGGGAAAACTACAATGAGCAGTTCTTC.

The V gene is TRBV13, the J gene TRBJ1-2, with D maybe TRBD1 (6 bases). V was pared by 6 bases and J by 0 bases, with 17 bases between. The CDR3 is 16 residues long. The V gene's germline CDR1 is PRHDT and CDR2 FYEKMQ (reference sequence). The CDR3: CASRLSGGLANYGYTF. For the CDR3, the DNA is TGTGCCAGCAGGCTATCGGGGGGCCTAGCTAACTATGGCTACACCTTC.

The genes are TRBV6-5 and TRBJ2-5; 9 nucleotides align to TRBD2. This CDR3 is built from 14 residues. Germline V gene lookup returns CDR1 MNHEY and CDR2 SVGAGI. After removal of 7 bases from V and 1 base from J, the junction contained 4 bases not matched to a gene. The CDR3 DNA reads TGTGCCAGCAAGGGCGGGGGGGGCCAAGAGACCCAGTACTTC. It is translated as CASKGGGGQETQYF.

This sequence joins TRBV5-5 and TRBJ2-1, with D perhaps TRBD2 (5 bases). The germline V and J ends were trimmed by 0 bases and 0 bases, with 10 bases remaining between them. There are 16 residues in the CDR3. The germline gives CDR1 SGHKS, CDR2 YYEKEE (reference sequence). CDR3 bases: TGTGCCAGCAGCTTGGTTCCGGGGAGCTCCTACAATGAGCAGTTCTTC. This translates into CASSLVPGSSYNEQFF.

V gene TRBV14 combines with J gene TRBJ1-6; D possibly corresponds to TRBD1 (5 bases). The CDR3 sequence is 15 residues long. V lost 1 base to trimming and J lost 5 bases, with 9 bases between them. Germline V gene lookup returns CDR1 SGHDN and CDR2 FVKESK. The CDR3 region is CASSQVLGDNSPLHF. In DNA, the CDR3 is TGTGCCAGCAGCCAAGTCTTAGGGGATAATTCACCCCTCCACTTT.

The chain employs TRBV9 and TRBJ1-1, with D maybe TRBD1 (6 bases). Trimming shortened V by 4 bases and J by 6 bases, and 16 bases separated the two germline ends. The CDR3 is 14 residues long. CDR1 and CDR2 (germline): SGDLS, YYNGEE. CDR3 DNA sequence: TGTGCCAGCAGCCTTCGGGACATCGGGGCTGAAGCTTTCTTT. As protein: CASSLRDIGAEAFF.

V gene TRBV7-3 combines with J gene TRBJ1-2, with 8 nucleotides matching TRBD1. The trim removed 2 bases at V and 6 bases at J, leaving 2 bases unmatched. Per germline, CDR1 SGHTA and CDR2 FQGTGA. This CDR3 comprises 13 residues. CDR3 bases: TGTGCCAGCAGCTTAGCGACAGGGGATGGCTACACCTTC. It encodes CASSLATGDGYTF.

This clone was detected once. The chain links TRBV6-2 or TRBV6-3 to TRBJ2-1, with 9 nucleotides matching TRBD2. The CDR3 has 12 amino acids. J gave up 15 bases and V 5 bases, and 8 bases lay outside the gene matches. Germline V gene sequence: CDR1 MNHEY, CDR2 SVGEGT. CDR3 in amino acids: CASSSGTSFSFF. CDR3 DNA: TGTGCCAGCAGTAGCGGGACTAGCTTTTCGTTCTTC.

V usage is TRBV19 and J usage is TRBJ1-2, with 8 bases identical to TRBD1. The ends lost 3 bases at V and 4 bases at J; junction bases unmatched: 4. Germline assignment: CDR1 LNHDA and CDR2 SQIVND (reference sequence). This CDR3 comprises 14 residues. The CDR3 is CASSIGDRTYGYTF. CDR3 DNA sequence: TGTGCCAGTAGTATCGGGGACAGGACCTATGGCTACACCTTC. The full variable domain, with the rest looked up from reference TRBV19 and TRBJ1-2, is DGGITQSPKYLFRKEGQNVTLSCEQNLNHDAMYWYRQDPGQGLRLIYYSQIVNDFQKGDIAEGYSVSREKKESFPLTVTSAQKNPTAFYLCASSIGDRTYGYTFGSGTRLTVV.

The CDR3 DNA sequence: TGTGCCAGCAGCTTTCTAGGGGACAACTACGAGCAGTACTTC. Protein product: CASSFLGDNYEQYF. J is TRBJ2-7 and V is TRBV11-2, with D possibly TRBD1 on 6 matching bases. V was trimmed by 3 bases and J by 3 bases, leaving 12 bases between them. Germline V CDR1 and CDR2: SGHAT, FQNNGV. The CDR3 runs to 14 residues.

The chain couples TRBV19 to TRBJ1-6; a possible D gene is TRBD1 (6 bases). Trimming took off 3 bases at V and 5 bases at J, with 8 bases between the two ends. CDR1 LNHDA and CDR2 SQIVND come from the germline V gene (reference sequence). The CDR3 runs 14 residues. As DNA, the CDR3 is TGTGCCAGTAGTATTAACAGGGATAATTCACCCCTCCACTTT. Translated, it gives CASSINRDNSPLHF.

CDR3 bases: TGCAGCGTTGTTAGAGGAGGGAGCTACGAGCAGTACTTC. Its protein is CSVVRGGSYEQYF. The rearrangement uses TRBV29-1 and TRBJ2-7; D perhaps matches TRBD2 (6 bases). Germline CDR1 and CDR2: SQVTM and ANQGSEA. CDR3 size: 13 residues. The V gene lost 4 bases and the J gene lost 3 bases, with 13 bases spanning the gap.

The rearrangement links TRBV4-1 to TRBJ1-1; D is unclear. Trimming cost V 4 bases and J 1 base, with 16 bases left between them. There are 16 residues in the CDR3. Per the germline V gene, CDR1 is MGHRA and CDR2 is YSYEKL. The CDR3 nucleotides are TGCGCCAGCAGCCCGGTCGGTCGGGGAAAGAACACTGAAGCTTTCTTT. This gives the protein CASSPVGRGKNTEAFF.